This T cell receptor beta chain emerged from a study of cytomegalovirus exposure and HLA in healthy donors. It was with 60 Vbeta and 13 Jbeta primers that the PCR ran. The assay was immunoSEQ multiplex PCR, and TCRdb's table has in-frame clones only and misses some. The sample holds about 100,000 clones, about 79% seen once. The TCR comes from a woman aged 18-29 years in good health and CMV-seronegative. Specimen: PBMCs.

The chain's CDR3 is CATRGEGNTIYF. CDR3 DNA sequence: TGTGCCACCAGGGGAGAAGGAAACACCATATATTTT. The gene calls are TRBV10-3 and TRBJ1-3; TRBD1 is a possible D gene (6 bases). V lost 10 bases and J lost 4, with 11 bases in between. Looked up from germline, CDR1 is ENHRY and CDR2 is SYGVKD. CDR3 length: 12 residues.